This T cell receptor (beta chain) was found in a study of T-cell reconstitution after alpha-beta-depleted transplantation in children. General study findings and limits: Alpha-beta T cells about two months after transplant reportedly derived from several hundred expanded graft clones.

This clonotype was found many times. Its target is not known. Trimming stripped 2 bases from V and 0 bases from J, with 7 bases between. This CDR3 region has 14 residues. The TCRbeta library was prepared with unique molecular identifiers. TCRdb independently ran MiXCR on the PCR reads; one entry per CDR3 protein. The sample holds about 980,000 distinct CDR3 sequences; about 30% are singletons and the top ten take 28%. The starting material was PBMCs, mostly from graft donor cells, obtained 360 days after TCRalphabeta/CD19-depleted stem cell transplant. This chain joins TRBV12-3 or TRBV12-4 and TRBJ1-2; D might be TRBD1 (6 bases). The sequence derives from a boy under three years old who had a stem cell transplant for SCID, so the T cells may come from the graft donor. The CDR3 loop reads CASSLQGTNYGYTF. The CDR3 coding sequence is TGTGCCAGCAGTTTACAGGGGACTAACTATGGCTACACCTTC.